The T cell receptor beta chain described here comes from a study of cytomegalovirus exposure and HLA in healthy donors. Overall study results and limits: There were 150 to 200 TCR beta chains listed as cytomegalovirus-associated.

In regard to this clone: Its antigen remains unknown.

The assay was immunoSEQ multiplex PCR, and TCRdb's table has in-frame clones only and misses some. The top ten clones hold over 3% of a sample with 130,000 or so clones, around 92% of them seen once. The CDR3 sequence is 15 residues long. The germline gives CDR1 SGHTA, CDR2 FQGTGA. With 2 bases removed from V and 4 bases from J, the gap between germline ends came to 14 bases. The sample taken for sequencing was PBMCs. The receptor was isolated from a man aged 25-40 years in good health and CMV-seronegative. The chain joins TRBV7-3 to TRBJ2-5, with D possibly matching TRBD1 (6 bases). The CDR3 spells CASSLAVGAGETQYF. The CDR3 DNA follows: TGTGCCAGCAGCTTAGCGGTGGGGGCGGGAGAGACCCAGTACTTC.